The clone carrying this T cell receptor beta chain was found a few times. The antigen remains undetermined. This sample was included in a study of T cell repertoires in cytomegalovirus infection. About the research overall: The authors relied on CMV epitopes, both recently identified HLA-C-restricted and well-studied HLA-B-restricted. Through public TCR beta signatures, both CMV infection and matching HLA type were indicated. Findings and limits, study-wide: Ex vivo, HLA-C-restricted CMV-specific TCR beta clonotypes prevailed over the rest of the response. Identification of carriers of CMV plus the relevant HLA was achieved through cumulative public TCR beta family frequency.

Germline CDR1 and CDR2: MDHEN and SYDVKM. The CDR3 length is 12 residues. With 6 bases removed from V and 11 bases from J, the gap between germline ends came to 11 bases. TCRdb passed the reads through MiXCR, listing each CDR3 protein once. This table has about 500,000 distinct CDR3 sequences, 33% appearing once. This sequence originates from a human donor in good health (CMV status not recorded). Some clones in this sample may be carry-over from other donors' samples. The gene calls are TRBV28 and TRBJ1-6; D is unresolved. The input for sequencing was cultured PBMCs, taken from culture after CMV antigen stimulation. This CDR3 reads CASRVPWAPLHF. The DNA for the CDR3 is TGTGCCAGCAGGGTACCCTGGGCACCCCTCCACTTT.